This TCR beta chain came from a study of T cells in Graves' hyperthyroidism and ophthalmopathy. The study, taken as a whole, reports: Among thyroid clonotypes expanded above 0.001, most also appeared in blood. Prediction of ophthalmopathy progression came a median 6.5 months pre-onset.

Turning to this clonotype: Its cognate antigen is unknown.

Thyroid ultrasound, orbital computed tomography, clinical symptoms, and serum thyroxine and TRAb underpinned diagnoses. Source material for PBMCs was around 10 ml fresh peripheral blood. The CDR3 regions of TCR beta were amplified from RNA transcripts. First-round RT-PCR with HTBI primers amplified the TCR CDR3 region. TCRdb itself ran the multiplex PCR reads through MiXCR, one entry per CDR3 protein. The table shows about 250,000 distinct CDR3 sequences, with 12% to 15% occurring only once. V dropped 3 bases and J dropped 11 bases, with 18 bases sitting between them. This CDR3 contains 14 residues. Per the germline V gene, CDR1 is MRHNA and CDR2 is SNTAGT.

The material sequenced was blood. The chain employs TRBV6-4 and TRBJ2-3, with D perhaps TRBD1 or TRBD2 (5 bases each). The source of this sequence is a woman between 50 and 59 years old with Graves' hyperthyroidism that later progressed to Graves' ophthalmopathy. CDR3 DNA sequence: TGTGCCAGCAGTGAAGGGAAGGGGCTAGGAGGGCAGTATTTT. The encoded protein is CASSEGKGLGGQYF.